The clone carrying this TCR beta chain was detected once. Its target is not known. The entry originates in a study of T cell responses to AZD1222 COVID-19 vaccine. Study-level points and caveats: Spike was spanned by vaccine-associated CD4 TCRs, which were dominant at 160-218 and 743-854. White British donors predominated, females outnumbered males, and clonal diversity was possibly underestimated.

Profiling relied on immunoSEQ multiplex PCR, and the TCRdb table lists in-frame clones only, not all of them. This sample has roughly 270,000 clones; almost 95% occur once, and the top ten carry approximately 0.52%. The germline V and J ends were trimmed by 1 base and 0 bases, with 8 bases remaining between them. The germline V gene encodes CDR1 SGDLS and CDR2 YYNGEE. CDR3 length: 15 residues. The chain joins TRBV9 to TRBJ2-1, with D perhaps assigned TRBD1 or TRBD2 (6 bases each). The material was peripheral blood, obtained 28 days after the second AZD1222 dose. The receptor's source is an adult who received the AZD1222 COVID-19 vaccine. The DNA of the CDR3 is TGTGCCAGCAGCGTAAGGGGGGCCTCCTACAATGAGCAGTTCTTC. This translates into CASSVRGASYNEQFF.